One sample yielded the 6 T cell receptor beta chains listed below, sequenced in a study of T-cell memory formation after mild COVID-19. TCRdb reanalysed the 5' RACE reads using MiXCR and keeps one entry per CDR3 protein. The table records 150,000 to 200,000 distinct CDR3 sequences, roughly 28% of them present only once. Sequencing was carried out using PBMCs or a T cell subset sorted from them (not recorded which). Receptor source: an adult woman who had mild COVID-19 (a few samples of this study predate the infection). Cell type and time point are not known.

J is TRBJ2-7 and V is TRBV2; 8 nucleotides align to TRBD2. After removal of 7 bases from V and 9 bases from J, the junction contained 14 bases not matched to a gene. CDR1 and CDR2 from the germline V gene are SNHLY and FYNNEI. The CDR3 has 14 residues. The CDR3: CASTTRGGALGQYF. The CDR3 DNA reads as TGTGCCAGCACCACCCGGGGGGGGGCTCTGGGGCAGTACTTC.

This clonotype was picked up a small number of times. This chain joins TRBV5-5 and TRBJ2-3; 9 bases are a match to TRBD2. Trimming at V came to 4 bases and at J to 6 bases, leaving 3 bases not matched to a gene. Germline V gene data show CDR1 as SGHKS and CDR2 as YYEKEE (reference sequence). This CDR3 has 13 amino acids. The CDR3 bases are TGTGCCAGCAGCCGACTAGCGGCCGATACGCAGTATTTT. Translated, it gives CASSRLAADTQYF.

This clonotype was seen only a few times. This sequence joins TRBV5-4 and TRBJ2-2; weak D call: TRBD1 (6 bases). The ends were cut back, 0 bases at V and 3 bases at J, with 15 bases in the middle. Germline CDR1 reads SGHNT; CDR2 reads YYREEE (reference sequence). CDR3 length: 17 amino acids. CDR3 bases: TGTGCCAGCAGCTTGGATCCAGGGGCGACTTACACCGGGGAGCTGTTTTTT. Encoded protein: CASSLDPGATYTGELFF.

This clonotype has a handful of counts. One end of the junction varies from germline; a read error may be responsible. The gene calls are TRBV7-7 and TRBJ2-5; either TRBD1 or TRBD2 may supply D (5 bases each). The length of the CDR3 is 14 residues. Germline CDR1 SSHAT, CDR2 FNYEAQ (reference sequence). CDR3 DNA sequence: TGTGCTAGCAGTAAGGTTGGGACCGGAGAGACCCAGTACTTC. Amino acid sequence: CASSKVGTGETQYF.

The rearrangement joins TRBV5-1 to TRBJ2-5; no reliable D call. V was clipped by 4 bases and J by 3 bases, with 19 bases between them. This CDR3 contains 16 residues. Germline CDR1 SGHRS, CDR2 YFSETQ. The CDR3 sequence: CASSPSTLTSKETQYF. In DNA form, the CDR3 reads TGCGCCAGCAGCCCGTCGACACTTACATCCAAAGAGACCCAGTACTTC.

CDR3 protein: CASSPSSQLLNEKLFF. The DNA of the CDR3 is TGTGCCAGCAGCCCGTCGTCTCAGCTCCTTAATGAAAAACTGTTTTTT. V gene TRBV5-6 combines with J gene TRBJ1-4, with no clear D. The germline V gene has CDR1 SGHDT and CDR2 YYEEEE. V was clipped by 4 bases and J by 4 bases, with 17 bases between them. The CDR3 loop spans 16 amino acids.